The 22 T cell receptor beta chains in this list originate from one sample, sequenced in a study of cytomegalovirus exposure and HLA in healthy donors. The assay was immunoSEQ multiplex PCR, and TCRdb's table has in-frame clones only and misses some. Of 55,000 to 75,000 clones listed, approximately 93% are singletons. Sequencing input: PBMCs. These receptors were taken from a man aged 18-30 years in good health and CMV-seropositive.

V and J are TRBV4-3 and TRBJ2-1; D gene unclear. V dropped 1 base and J dropped 6 bases, with 7 bases sitting between them. Germline V lookup: CDR1 LGHNA, CDR2 YSLEER. The CDR3 sequence is 13 residues long. The CDR3 reads CASSQGPINEQFF. CDR3 DNA: TGCGCCAGCAGCCAAGGGCCCATCAATGAGCAGTTCTTC.

This chain links TRBV4-1 with TRBJ1-3, with TRBD1 identical over 9 bases. Losses at the gene ends were 1 base for V and 6 bases for J; bases not matched to a gene: 19. The germline V gene encodes CDR1 MGHRA and CDR2 YSYEKL. The CDR3 contains 20 residues. Written as DNA, the CDR3 is TGCGCCAGCAGCCAAGCCCCACAGGGGGCGGTAGGATTGAGCGAAAACACCATATATTTT. It translates to CASSQAPQGAVGLSENTIYF.

The V and J genes are TRBV27 and TRBJ2-7, with D possibly TRBD1 on 6 matching bases. CDR1 and CDR2 from the germline V gene are MNHEY and SMNVEV (reference sequence). The CDR3 length is 15 residues. V was shortened by 5 bases and J by 4 bases, with 18 bases between the two germline ends. The CDR3 loop is CASSQDSGQSYEQYF. CDR3 DNA sequence: TGTGCCAGCAGTCAAGACTCGGGACAAAGTTACGAGCAGTACTTC.

The rearrangement joins TRBV18 to TRBJ2-2, with D unclear. The V gene's germline CDR1 is KGHSH and CDR2 LQKENI. The CDR3 length is 16 residues. V was clipped by 2 bases and J by 3 bases, with 13 bases between them. The CDR3 nucleotides read TGTGCCAGCTCACCAATGGTTATTTCGGACACCGGGGAGCTGTTTTTT. Protein sequence: CASSPMVISDTGELFF.

The rearrangement joins TRBV7-2 to TRBJ2-7; D is possibly TRBD1 (6 bases). The V end lost 2 bases, the J end lost 3 bases, and 17 bases lay between the germline ends. The CDR3 spans 16 residues. Germline CDR1 reads SGHTA; CDR2 reads FQGNSA. In nucleotides, the CDR3 is TGTGCCAGCAGCTTAATGCCCCCAGGGGACGGCTACGAGCAGTACTTC. It codes for CASSLMPPGDGYEQYF. Using reference TRBV7-2 and TRBJ2-7 for the parts outside the CDR3, the full variable domain is GAGVSQSPSNKVTEKGKDVELRCDPISGHTALYWYRQSLGQGLEFLIYFQGNSAPDKSGLPSDRFSAERTGGSVSTLTIQRTQQEDSAVYLCASSLMPPGDGYEQYFGPGTRLTVT.

The V gene is TRBV7-2, the J gene TRBJ1-2, with D perhaps TRBD1 (5 bases). The V gene's germline CDR1 is SGHTA and CDR2 FQGNSA. The V end lost 5 bases, the J end lost 13 bases, and 17 bases lay between the germline ends. This CDR3 contains 12 residues. The CDR3 here is CASSPRGWGGTF. The CDR3 DNA is TGTGCCAGCAGCCCCCGGGGTTGGGGGGGCACCTTC.

The chain joins TRBV6-1 to TRBJ1-1; D is possibly TRBD1 (6 bases). Looked up from germline, CDR1 is MNHNS and CDR2 is SASEGT. The length of the CDR3 is 15 residues. V was shortened by 10 bases and J by 0 bases, with 18 bases between the two germline ends. The DNA of the CDR3 is TGTGCCATAAACGGCAGGGGATGGATGAACACTGAAGCTTTCTTT. Its translation: CAINGRGWMNTEAFF.

In this sample, this clone turned up once. This rearrangement joins TRBV18 to TRBJ1-3; D unclear. Germline lookup yields CDR1 KGHSH and CDR2 LQKENI. The V end lost 1 base, the J end lost 0 bases, and 10 bases lay between the germline ends. This CDR3 comprises 16 residues. CDR3 loop: CASSPLSGLSGNTIYF. The CDR3 region has the DNA TGTGCCAGCTCACCACTTTCCGGACTCTCTGGAAACACCATATATTTT.

The V gene is TRBV19, the J gene TRBJ2-3; tentatively, D is TRBD2 (6 bases). The CDR3 sequence is 15 residues long. Germline lookup yields CDR1 LNHDA and CDR2 SQIVND (reference sequence). The germline V and J ends were trimmed by 1 base and 4 bases, with 12 bases remaining between them. DNA of the CDR3: TGTGCCAGTAGTATAGGGCCGGGAGCTCCAGATACGCAGTATTTT. This codes for CASSIGPGAPDTQYF.

This chain connects TRBV5-4 to TRBJ2-7, with D unresolved. The CDR3 spans 14 residues. V was shortened by 0 bases and J by 5 bases, with 12 bases between the two germline ends. Per the germline V gene, CDR1 is SGHNT and CDR2 is YYREEE (reference sequence). CDR3 in amino acids: CASSLDAGIDEQYF. CDR3 nucleotides: TGTGCCAGCAGCTTGGATGCAGGCATCGACGAGCAGTACTTC.

The chain joins TRBV2 to TRBJ2-7, with D uncertain. Trimming stripped 5 bases from V and 2 bases from J, with 4 bases between. The CDR3 length is 11 residues. The germline CDR1 and CDR2 sequences are SNHLY and FYNNEI. In DNA, the CDR3 is TGTGCCAGCAGTCTAGCCTACGAGCAGTACTTC. As protein: CASSLAYEQYF.

The chain carries TRBV28 and TRBJ1-6; possible D gene TRBD1, 6 bases. V lost 2 bases and J lost 5, with 13 bases in between. This CDR3 spans 16 amino acids. Germline CDR1 is MDHEN and CDR2 is SYDVKM. In DNA, the CDR3 is TGTGCCAGCAGTTTAGCCCCGAGGGGGAATAATTCACCCCTCCACTTT. It encodes CASSLAPRGNNSPLHF.

On this clone itself: The junction does not match germline at one end; this may be a read error. This rearrangement joins TRBV15 to TRBJ2-7; D ambiguous. The CDR3 has 15 amino acids. Germline V gives CDR1 LNHNV, CDR2 YYDKDF (reference sequence). CDR3 nucleotide sequence: TGTGCCACCAGCAGAGATGCAGGCAGCTCCTCCGAGCAGTACTTC. This gives the protein CATSRDAGSSSEQYF.

V usage is TRBV11-2 and J usage is TRBJ2-7; D gene ambiguous. Between the trimmed V and J ends, which lost 5 bases and 6 bases, there was a span of 8 bases. CDR3 length: 11 residues. The germline gives CDR1 SGHAT, CDR2 FQNNGV. CDR3 DNA: TGTGCCAGCAGCCTAGGGCTCGAGCAGTACTTC. It translates to CASSLGLEQYF.

The DNA for the CDR3 is TGTGCCAGCAGTGAGGGGGCAGTAACTAACACTGAAGCTTTCTTT. Translation: CASSEGAVTNTEAFF. V gene TRBV6-1 combines with J gene TRBJ1-1; D is possibly TRBD1 (6 bases). The CDR3 is made up of 15 amino acids. The germline gives CDR1 MNHNS, CDR2 SASEGT. The V end lost 3 bases, the J end lost 2 bases, and 13 bases lay between the germline ends.

This clone was recorded only once. The rearrangement links TRBV12-5 to TRBJ1-3; 10 bases fit TRBD1. The CDR3 covers 17 residues. V was pared by 4 bases and J by 0 bases, with 6 bases of the junction left unmatched. The germline V gene has CDR1 LGHNT and CDR2 FRNRAP. The CDR3 loop is CASGWGRTGGSGNTIYF. CDR3 nucleotides: TGTGCTAGTGGTTGGGGGAGGACAGGGGGCTCTGGAAACACCATATATTTT.

V is TRBV18 and J is TRBJ1-2; D remains unclear. This CDR3 is 13 amino acids long. The germline V gene has CDR1 KGHSH and CDR2 LQKENI. V dropped 3 bases and J dropped 6 bases, with 11 bases sitting between them. The CDR3 is CASSPRPLDGYTF. CDR3 bases: TGTGCCAGCTCACCGCGGCCGCTGGATGGCTACACCTTC.

The J gene is TRBJ2-7, the V gene TRBV21-1; TRBD1, the D gene given by the table, was not confirmed from the DNA. TRBV21-1 is deemed a pseudogene. This CDR3 region has 18 residues. DNA of the CDR3: TGTGCCAGCAGCAAAGTCCCCCGGACAGGGCTGAGCTCCTACGAGCAGTACTTC. It specifies CASSKVPRTGLSSYEQYF.

The chain has TRBV9 and TRBJ2-3; the D gene is possibly TRBD2 (5 bases). This CDR3 region has 16 residues. CDR1 is SGDLS, CDR2 YYNGEE, per germline. V lost 0 bases, J lost 3 bases, and 14 bases lay in between. The CDR3 is CASSVGRGSGTDTQYF. The CDR3 DNA reads as TGTGCCAGCAGCGTAGGGCGAGGGAGTGGTACAGATACGCAGTATTTT.

The rearrangement joins TRBV19 to TRBJ2-7; TRBD1 matches 8 bases. The CDR3 sequence is 15 residues long. Germline CDR1 LNHDA, CDR2 SQIVND (reference sequence). With 4 bases clipped from V and 2 bases from J, the junction kept 7 bases outside the gene matches. CDR3: CASSRTGTGTYEQYF. The DNA of the CDR3 is TGTGCCAGTAGTAGGACCGGGACAGGCACCTACGAGCAGTACTTC.

The J gene is TRBJ2-5, the V gene TRBV15, with 7 bases identical to TRBD1. Trimming at V came to 4 bases and at J to 3 bases, leaving 2 bases not matched to a gene. The germline V gene has CDR1 LNHNV and CDR2 YYDKDF (reference sequence). The CDR3 sequence is 13 residues long. CDR3 DNA: TGTGCCACCAGCACTGGACAGGAAGAGACCCAGTACTTC. Translation gives CATSTGQEETQYF.

This clone was seen only a few times. The chain uses TRBV27 and TRBJ2-7; 7 bases are shared with TRBD2. The CDR3 spans 15 residues. CDR1 MNHEY and CDR2 SMNVEV come from the germline V gene (reference sequence). The V gene end was trimmed by 1 base and the J gene end by 0 bases; junction bases not matched to a gene: 3. In nucleotides, the CDR3 is TGTGCCAGCAGTTTATTTCGGGGGGACTCCTACGAGCAGTACTTC. It yields the protein CASSLFRGDSYEQYF.